This T cell receptor beta chain emerged from a study of post-analysis software for immune sequencing data. Study findings and constraints: TRBV5-6, TRBV5-1 and TRBV20-1 belonged to a set of a few TRBV segments that were more frequent in patients than controls. Samples sharing a preparation batch grouped tightly together when assessed by F measure. Diversity measured as normalized Chao1 was significantly lower in multiple sclerosis patients than in controls.

CDR1 is DFQATT, CDR2 SNEGSKA, per germline (reference sequence). The CDR3 consists of 14 residues. The V gene end was trimmed by 5 bases and the J gene end by 2 bases; junction bases not matched to a gene: 4. TCR beta cDNA libraries had unique molecular identifiers. From around 1 to 9.1 million T cells, roughly 530,000 cDNA molecules were obtained. TCRdb reanalysed the PCR reads using MiXCR and keeps one entry per CDR3 protein. The sample carries about 540,000 distinct CDR3 sequences, around 31% recorded once. This clonotype has only a few counts. Its specificity is unknown. This chain uses TRBV20-1 with TRBJ1-2; TRBD1 matches 11 bases. The clonotype originates from a girl younger than 18 with multiple sclerosis. Sequencing was done on a sample of blood. The CDR3 coding sequence is TGCAGTGCTGCCCGGACAGGGGGCAACTATGGCTACACCTTC. Amino acid sequence: CSAARTGGNYGYTF.